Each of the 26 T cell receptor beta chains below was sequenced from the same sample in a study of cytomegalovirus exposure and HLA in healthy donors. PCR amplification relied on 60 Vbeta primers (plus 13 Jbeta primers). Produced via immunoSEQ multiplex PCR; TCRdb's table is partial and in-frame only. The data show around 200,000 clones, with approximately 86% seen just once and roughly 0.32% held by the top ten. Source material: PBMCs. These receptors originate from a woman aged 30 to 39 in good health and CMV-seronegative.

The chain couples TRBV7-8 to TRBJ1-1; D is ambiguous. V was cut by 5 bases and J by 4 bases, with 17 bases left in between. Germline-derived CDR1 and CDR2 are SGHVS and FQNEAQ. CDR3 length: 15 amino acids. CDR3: CASSILPSVPTEAFF. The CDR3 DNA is TGTGCCAGCAGCATCCTCCCCTCGGTACCCACTGAAGCTTTCTTT.

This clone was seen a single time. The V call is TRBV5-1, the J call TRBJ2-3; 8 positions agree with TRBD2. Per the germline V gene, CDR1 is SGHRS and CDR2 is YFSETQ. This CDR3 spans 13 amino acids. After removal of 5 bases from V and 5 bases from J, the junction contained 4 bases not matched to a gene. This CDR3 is CASSSGGGDTQYF. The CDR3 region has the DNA TGCGCCAGCAGTTCCGGGGGGGGAGATACGCAGTATTTT.

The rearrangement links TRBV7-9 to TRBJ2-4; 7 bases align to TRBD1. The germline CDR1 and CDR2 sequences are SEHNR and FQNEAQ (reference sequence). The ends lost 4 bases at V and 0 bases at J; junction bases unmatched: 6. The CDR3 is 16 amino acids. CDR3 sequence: CASSSQGGLAKNIQYF. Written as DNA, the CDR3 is TGTGCCAGCAGCTCCCAAGGGGGCCTAGCCAAAAACATTCAGTACTTC.

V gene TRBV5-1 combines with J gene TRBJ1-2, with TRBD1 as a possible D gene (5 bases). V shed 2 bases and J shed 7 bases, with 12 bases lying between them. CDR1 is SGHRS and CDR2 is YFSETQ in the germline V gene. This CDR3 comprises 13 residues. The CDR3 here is CASSFSPDTGYTF. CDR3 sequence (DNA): TGCGCCAGCAGCTTCAGTCCGGACACTGGCTACACCTTC.

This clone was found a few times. The DNA for the CDR3 is TGCGCCAGCAGCTTAGGACAGGGAAATAGCGGCTACACCTTC. This encodes CASSLGQGNSGYTF. The V and J genes are TRBV5-1 and TRBJ1-2, with 8 bases aligning to TRBD1. The CDR3 is 14 residues long. V was clipped by 2 bases and J by 8 bases; unmatched bases: 8. Germline V CDR1 and CDR2: SGHRS, YFSETQ.

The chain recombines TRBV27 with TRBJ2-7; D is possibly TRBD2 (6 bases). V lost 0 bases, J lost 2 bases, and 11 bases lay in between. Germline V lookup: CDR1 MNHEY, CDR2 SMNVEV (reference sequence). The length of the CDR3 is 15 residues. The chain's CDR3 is CASSLSAGWAYEQYF. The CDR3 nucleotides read TGTGCCAGCAGTTTATCCGCGGGATGGGCCTACGAGCAGTACTTC.

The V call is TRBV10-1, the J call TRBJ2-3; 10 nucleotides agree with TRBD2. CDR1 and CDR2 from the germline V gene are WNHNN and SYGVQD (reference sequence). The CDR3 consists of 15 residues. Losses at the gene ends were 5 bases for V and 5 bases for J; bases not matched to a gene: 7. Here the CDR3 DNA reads TGCGCCAGCAGTCCAAGCGGGAGGGCCGAAGATACGCAGTATTTT. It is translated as CASSPSGRAEDTQYF.

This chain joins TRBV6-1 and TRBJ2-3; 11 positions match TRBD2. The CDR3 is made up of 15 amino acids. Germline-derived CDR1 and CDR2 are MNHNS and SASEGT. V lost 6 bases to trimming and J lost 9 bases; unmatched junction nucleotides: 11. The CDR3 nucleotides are TGTGCCAGCAGCCCACTAGCGGGAGTAGGGGGGACGCAGTATTTT. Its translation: CASSPLAGVGGTQYF.

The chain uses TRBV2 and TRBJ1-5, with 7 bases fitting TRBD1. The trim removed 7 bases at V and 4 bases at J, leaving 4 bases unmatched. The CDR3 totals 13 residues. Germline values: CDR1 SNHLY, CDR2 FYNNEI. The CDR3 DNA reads TGTGCCAGCAAGGGACAGCCTAATCAGCCCCAGCATTTT. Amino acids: CASKGQPNQPQHF. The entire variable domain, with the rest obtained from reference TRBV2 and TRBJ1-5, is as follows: EPEVTQTPSHQVTQMGQEVILRCVPISNHLYFYWYRQILGQKVEFLVSFYNNEISEKSEIFDDQFSVERPDGSNFTLKIRSTKLEDSAMYFCASKGQPNQPQHFGDGTRLSIL.

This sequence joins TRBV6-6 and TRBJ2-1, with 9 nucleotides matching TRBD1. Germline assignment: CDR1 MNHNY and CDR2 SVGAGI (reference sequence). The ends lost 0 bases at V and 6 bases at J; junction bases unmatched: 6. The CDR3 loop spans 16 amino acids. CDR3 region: CASSYSTGQGFNEQFF. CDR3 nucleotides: TGTGCCAGCAGTTACTCCACGGGACAGGGTTTCAATGAGCAGTTCTTC.

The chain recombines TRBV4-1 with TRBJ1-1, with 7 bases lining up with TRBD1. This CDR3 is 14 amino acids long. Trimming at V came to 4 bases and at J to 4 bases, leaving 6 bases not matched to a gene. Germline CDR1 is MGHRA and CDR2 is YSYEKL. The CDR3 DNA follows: TGCGCCAGCAGCCTCCGGGACAGCGCCACTGAAGCTTTCTTT. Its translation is CASSLRDSATEAFF.

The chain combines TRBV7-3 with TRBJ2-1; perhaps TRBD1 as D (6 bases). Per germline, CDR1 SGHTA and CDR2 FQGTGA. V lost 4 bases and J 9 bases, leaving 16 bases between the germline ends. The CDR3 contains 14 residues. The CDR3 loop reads CASSSQPGVAEQFF. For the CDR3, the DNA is TGTGCCAGCAGCTCGCAGCCAGGGGTGGCTGAGCAGTTCTTC.

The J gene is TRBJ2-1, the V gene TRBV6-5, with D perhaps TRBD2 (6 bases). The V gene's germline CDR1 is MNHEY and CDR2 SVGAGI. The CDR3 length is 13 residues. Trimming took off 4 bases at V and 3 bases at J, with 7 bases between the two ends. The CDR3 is CASSSDYYNEQFF. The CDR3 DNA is TGTGCCAGCAGTTCGGACTACTACAATGAGCAGTTCTTC.

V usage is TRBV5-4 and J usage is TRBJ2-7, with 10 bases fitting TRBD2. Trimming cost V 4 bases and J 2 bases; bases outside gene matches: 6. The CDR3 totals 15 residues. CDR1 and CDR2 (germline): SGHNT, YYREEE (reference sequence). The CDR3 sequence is CASSVSGRVPYEQYF. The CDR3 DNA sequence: TGTGCCAGCAGCGTAAGCGGGAGGGTTCCCTACGAGCAGTACTTC.

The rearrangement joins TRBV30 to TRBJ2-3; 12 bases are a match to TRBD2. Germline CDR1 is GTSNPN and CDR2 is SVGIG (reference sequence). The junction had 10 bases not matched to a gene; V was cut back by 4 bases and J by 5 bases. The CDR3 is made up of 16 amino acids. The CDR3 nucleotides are TGTGCCTGGAACGAGCTAGCGGGGGGGCCGGGAGATACGCAGTATTTT. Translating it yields CAWNELAGGPGDTQYF. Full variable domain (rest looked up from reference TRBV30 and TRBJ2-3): SQTIHQWPATLVQPVGSPLSLECTVEGTSNPNLYWYRQAAGRGLQLLFYSVGIGQISSEVPQNLSASRPQDRQFILSSKKLLLSDSGFYLCAWNELAGGPGDTQYFGPGTRLTVL.

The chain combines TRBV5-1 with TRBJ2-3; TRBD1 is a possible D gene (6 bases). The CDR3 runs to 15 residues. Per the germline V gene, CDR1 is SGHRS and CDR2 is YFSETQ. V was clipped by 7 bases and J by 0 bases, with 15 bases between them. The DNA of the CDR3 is TGCGCCAGCCGACCTTCAGGGGCTAGCACAGATACGCAGTATTTT. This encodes CASRPSGASTDTQYF.

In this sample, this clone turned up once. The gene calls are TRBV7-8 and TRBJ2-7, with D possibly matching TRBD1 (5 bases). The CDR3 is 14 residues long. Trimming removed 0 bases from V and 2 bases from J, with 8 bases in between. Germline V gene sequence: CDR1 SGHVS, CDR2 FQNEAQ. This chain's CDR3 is CASSLAGQAYEQYF. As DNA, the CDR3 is TGTGCCAGCAGCTTAGCGGGGCAGGCCTACGAGCAGTACTTC. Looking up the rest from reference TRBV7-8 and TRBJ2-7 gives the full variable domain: GAGVSQSPRYKVAKRGQDVALRCDPISGHVSLFWYQQALGQGPEFLTYFQNEAQLDKSGLPSDRFFAERPEGSVSTLKIQRTQQEDSAVYLCASSLAGQAYEQYFGPGTRLTVT.

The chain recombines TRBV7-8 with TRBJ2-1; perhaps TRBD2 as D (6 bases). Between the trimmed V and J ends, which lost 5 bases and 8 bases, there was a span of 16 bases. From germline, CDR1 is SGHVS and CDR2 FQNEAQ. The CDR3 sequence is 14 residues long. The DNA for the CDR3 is TGTGCCAGCAGCATGGGACTCCTCGCCCATGAGCAGTTCTTC. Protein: CASSMGLLAHEQFF.

In DNA form, the CDR3 reads TGTGCCAGCACCCTATGGGAGAAGCGGGGGGGTGACAATGAGCAGTTCTTC. Translation: CASTLWEKRGGDNEQFF. The rearrangement uses TRBV7-8 and TRBJ2-1; the match to TRBD2 covers 10 bases. Germline assignment: CDR1 SGHVS and CDR2 FQNEAQ. This CDR3 region has 17 residues. V lost 7 bases, J lost 5 bases, and 14 bases stayed unmatched.

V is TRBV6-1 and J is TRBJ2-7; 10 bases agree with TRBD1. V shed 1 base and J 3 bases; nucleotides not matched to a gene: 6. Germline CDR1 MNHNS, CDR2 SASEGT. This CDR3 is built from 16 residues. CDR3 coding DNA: TGTGCCAGCAGTGAAGGTTGGGACAGGGGCGGCTACGAGCAGTACTTC. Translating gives CASSEGWDRGGYEQYF.

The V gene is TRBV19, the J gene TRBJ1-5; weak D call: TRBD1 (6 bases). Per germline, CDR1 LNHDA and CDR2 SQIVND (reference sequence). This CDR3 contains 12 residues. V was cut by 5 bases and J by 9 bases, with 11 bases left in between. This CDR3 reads CASSRARGPQHF. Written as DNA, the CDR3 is TGTGCCAGTAGTCGGGCCAGGGGGCCCCAGCATTTT.

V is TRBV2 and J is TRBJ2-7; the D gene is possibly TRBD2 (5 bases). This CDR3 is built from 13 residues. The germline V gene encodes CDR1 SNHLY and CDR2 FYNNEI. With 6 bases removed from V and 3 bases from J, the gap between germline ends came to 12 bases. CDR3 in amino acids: CASRASMIYEQYF. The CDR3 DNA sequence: TGTGCCAGCAGAGCTAGCATGATCTACGAGCAGTACTTC.

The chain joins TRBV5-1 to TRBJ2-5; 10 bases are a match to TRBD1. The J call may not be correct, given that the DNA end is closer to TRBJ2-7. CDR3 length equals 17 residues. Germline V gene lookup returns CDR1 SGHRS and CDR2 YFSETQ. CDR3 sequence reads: CASSLGQGSFLVNEQYF. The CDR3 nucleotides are TGCGCCAGCAGCCTGGGACAGGGGAGTTTCCTTGTCAACGAGCAGTACTTC.

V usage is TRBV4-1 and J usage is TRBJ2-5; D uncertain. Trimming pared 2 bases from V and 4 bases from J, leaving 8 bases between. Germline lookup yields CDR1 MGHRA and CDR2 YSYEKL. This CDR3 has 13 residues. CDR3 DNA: TGCGCCAGCAGCCAAACTCTCCCAGAGACCCAGTACTTC. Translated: CASSQTLPETQYF.

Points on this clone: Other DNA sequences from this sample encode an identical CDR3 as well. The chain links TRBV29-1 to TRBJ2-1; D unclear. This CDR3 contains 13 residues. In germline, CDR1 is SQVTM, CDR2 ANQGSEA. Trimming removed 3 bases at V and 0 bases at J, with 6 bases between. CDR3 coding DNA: TGCAGCGTTGAGCGGAGCTCCTACAATGAGCAGTTCTTC. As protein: CSVERSSYNEQFF.

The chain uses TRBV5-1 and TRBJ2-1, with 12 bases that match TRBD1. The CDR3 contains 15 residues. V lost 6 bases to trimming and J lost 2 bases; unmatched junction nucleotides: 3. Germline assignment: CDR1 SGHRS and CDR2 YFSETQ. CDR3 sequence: CASTGTGGTYNEQFF. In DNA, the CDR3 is TGCGCCAGCACAGGGACAGGGGGCACCTACAATGAGCAGTTCTTC.